The rows below give T cell receptor beta chains drawn from one sample of a study of blood T cell repertoires in COVID-19. Sequencing used immunoSEQ multiplex PCR; TCRdb keeps in-frame clones, though not all of them. The sample has roughly 45,000 clones; over 80% are singletons. Material for sequencing was peripheral blood. Receptors were obtained from a man between 45 and 60 years old with active COVID-19. Each CDR3 is given with its conserved first and last residue. A D gene is named only where the DNA matches it firmly. The size of a clone is reported for some rows only, either as once, few or many, or as a class for expanded clones.

clone size: NA; J gene: TRBJ1-2; D gene: TRBD1; V gene: TRBV29-1; CDR3 length: 13; CDR3 protein: CSVDTQGDYGYTF; CDR3 DNA: TGCAGCGTTGATACGCAGGGGGACTATGGCTACACCTTC
clone size: NA; J gene: TRBJ2-7; D gene: NA; V gene: TRBV5-1; CDR3 length: 16; CDR3 protein: CASSLFGQGGSYEQYF; CDR3 DNA: TGCGCCAGCAGCTTGTTCGGCCAGGGCGGTTCCTACGAGCAGTACTTC
clone size: NA; J gene: TRBJ2-3; D gene: NA; V gene: TRBV29-1; CDR3 length: 12; CDR3 protein: CSGTQGTDTQYF; CDR3 DNA: TGCAGCGGAACACAGGGTACAGATACGCAGTATTTT
clone size: NA; J gene: TRBJ2-7; D gene: NA; V gene: TRBV7-9; CDR3 length: 16; CDR3 protein: CASSLAGVRGSYEQYF; CDR3 DNA: TGTGCCAGCAGCTTAGCAGGAGTCAGGGGTTCCTACGAGCAGTACTTC
clone size: NA; J gene: TRBJ2-2; D gene: NA; V gene: TRBV7-2; CDR3 length: 15; CDR3 protein: CASSVIQANTGELFF; CDR3 DNA: TGTGCCAGCAGTGTGATACAGGCGAACACCGGGGAGCTGTTTTTT
clone size: NA; J gene: TRBJ2-1; D gene: NA; V gene: TRBV9; CDR3 length: 15; CDR3 protein: CASSVAGLMSNEQFF; CDR3 DNA: TGTGCCAGCAGCGTCGCCGGGTTGATGAGCAATGAGCAGTTCTTC
clone size: NA; J gene: TRBJ1-1; D gene: TRBD1; V gene: TRBV18; CDR3 length: 14; CDR3 protein: CASSSQGENTEAFF; CDR3 DNA: TGTGCCAGCTCATCACAGGGGGAGAACACTGAAGCTTTCTTT
clone size: NA; J gene: TRBJ1-2; D gene: NA; V gene: TRBV6-5; CDR3 length: 14; CDR3 protein: CASSFNREGNGYTF; CDR3 DNA: TGTGCCAGCAGTTTCAACAGGGAGGGGAATGGCTACACCTTC
clone size: NA; J gene: TRBJ2-1; D gene: TRBD2; V gene: TRBV6-5; CDR3 length: 16; CDR3 protein: CASSYAGTSGYNEQFF; CDR3 DNA: TGTGCCAGCAGTTACGCCGGGACTAGCGGATACAATGAGCAGTTCTTC
clone size: once; J gene: TRBJ1-5; D gene: NA; V gene: TRBV12-1; CDR3 length: 15; CDR3 protein: CASSFPGGPNQPQHF; CDR3 DNA: TGTGCCAGCAGCTTCCCAGGAGGGCCGAATCAGCCCCAGCATTTT
clone size: NA; J gene: TRBJ1-5; D gene: TRBD1; V gene: TRBV6-5; CDR3 length: 15; CDR3 protein: CASGRQGGSDQPQHF; CDR3 DNA: TGTGCCAGCGGACGACAGGGGGGATCCGATCAGCCCCAGCATTTT
clone size: NA; J gene: TRBJ2-3; D gene: TRBD2; V gene: TRBV4-2; CDR3 length: 16; CDR3 protein: CASSPSERGGADTQYF; CDR3 DNA: TGTGCCAGCAGCCCCAGCGAGCGGGGGGGCGCAGATACGCAGTATTTT
clone size: NA; J gene: TRBJ2-2; D gene: TRBD1; V gene: TRBV10-3; CDR3 length: 13; CDR3 protein: CAISRQGSGELFF; CDR3 DNA: TGTGCCATCAGTCGACAGGGTTCCGGGGAGCTGTTTTTT
clone size: once; J gene: TRBJ2-6; D gene: TRBD1; V gene: TRBV6-4; CDR3 length: 16; CDR3 protein: CASSGTGGPGANVLTF; CDR3 DNA: TGTGCCAGCAGCGGGACAGGGGGGCCTGGGGCCAACGTCCTGACTTTC
clone size: once; J gene: TRBJ2-3; D gene: TRBD2; V gene: TRBV5-4; CDR3 length: 17; CDR3 protein: CASSLGRTSGTEDTQYF; CDR3 DNA: TGTGCCAGCAGCTTGGGTAGGACTAGCGGGACAGAAGATACGCAGTATTTT
clone size: NA; J gene: TRBJ1-6; D gene: TRBD1; V gene: TRBV4-1; CDR3 length: 16; CDR3 protein: CASSQDSETGNSPLHF; CDR3 DNA: TGCGCCAGCAGCCAAGATTCCGAGACAGGGAATTCACCCCTCCACTTT
clone size: NA; J gene: TRBJ1-1; D gene: NA; V gene: TRBV5-1; CDR3 length: 13; CDR3 protein: CASSLTTNTEAFF; CDR3 DNA: TGCGCCAGCAGCTTGACAACGAACACTGAAGCTTTCTTT
clone size: NA; J gene: TRBJ2-2; D gene: NA; V gene: TRBV13; CDR3 length: 14; CDR3 protein: CASSLDGVAGELFF; CDR3 DNA: TGTGCCAGCAGCTTAGACGGGGTGGCCGGGGAGCTGTTTTTT
clone size: NA; J gene: TRBJ1-4; D gene: NA; V gene: TRBV2; CDR3 length: 14; CDR3 protein: CASRILRVSGKLFF; CDR3 DNA: TGTGCCAGCAGGATTCTTCGTGTTTCCGGAAAACTGTTTTTT
clone size: NA; J gene: TRBJ1-4; D gene: NA; V gene: TRBV4-3; CDR3 length: 14; CDR3 protein: CASSQAARSEKLFF; CDR3 DNA: TGCGCCAGCAGCCAGGCGGCCCGATCTGAAAAACTGTTTTTT